Included here is one T cell receptor (beta chain) sequence, with context. Per the authors' pipeline: Nucleated cell number was recorded as an estimate derived from reference gene primer amplification. Measured with immunoSEQ multiplex PCR; TCRdb has only the in-frame clones, and not every one. Clone size and the V and J calls come from that table; the DNA yielded D and trimming. Seen here are more than 95,000 clones, around 81% observed once, and the top ten hold about a sixth. This sample is drawn from a study of blood T cell repertoires in COVID-19. Study-level information: Italy, Spain and the United States were the sources of the convalescent and acute COVID-19 samples. From T cells, B-cell-depleted T cells, or PBMCs came the material, which was cDNA or gDNA.

V lost 3 bases to trimming and J lost 0 bases; unmatched junction nucleotides: 7. The CDR3 runs to 17 residues. In germline, CDR1 is MDHEN, CDR2 SYDVKM. Seattle patients were enrolled while actively infected and followed longitudinally. The chain carries TRBV28 and TRBJ2-7; 11 bases align to TRBD2. This clonotype originated in a man aged 30-40 years with COVID-19, enrolled during active disease. Sequences were obtained from peripheral blood. The CDR3 coding sequence is TGTGCCAGCAGTTTTTCGACTAGCGGGAAGAGCTCCTACGAGCAGTACTTC. It translates to CASSFSTSGKSSYEQYF.